This passage covers 7 T cell receptor beta chains from one sample sequenced in a study of blood T cell repertoires in COVID-19. Generated by immunoSEQ multiplex PCR, the TCRdb table keeps only in-frame clones and is missing some. Of around 480,000 clones in the sample, roughly 87% were seen once. The source material was PBMCs or T cells enriched from blood (not recorded which). These receptors were taken from a young woman who had recovered from COVID-19.

The J gene is TRBJ1-2, the V gene TRBV5-1, with D unresolved. This CDR3 has 12 amino acids. V lost 4 bases to trimming and J lost 8 bases, with 12 bases between them. CDR1 and CDR2 from the germline V gene are SGHRS and YFSETQ. The CDR3 here is CASSPQDGGYTF. The CDR3 region has the DNA TGCGCCAGCAGCCCCCAGGATGGGGGCTACACCTTC.

This clone was found many times. The chain carries TRBV2 and TRBJ1-2, with D possibly TRBD1 on 5 matching bases. Trimming took 7 bases from V and 1 from J, leaving 13 bases between them. The CDR3 is 14 residues long. Germline V gene sequence: CDR1 SNHLY, CDR2 FYNNEI. The CDR3 here is CASILGRGNYGYTF. The CDR3 nucleotides are TGTGCCAGCATACTTGGGAGGGGTAACTATGGCTACACCTTC.

The chain uses TRBV30 and TRBJ2-5; 7 bases align to TRBD2. From germline, CDR1 is GTSNPN and CDR2 SVGIG (reference sequence). The CDR3 covers 15 residues. The V segment lost 3 bases and the J segment 1 base; nucleotides outside the gene matches: 8. CDR3 in DNA: TGTGCCTGGAGGGACTCGGGGGGACCCCAAGAGACCCAGTACTTC. This translates into CAWRDSGGPQETQYF.

The sample holds a few counts of this clone. This sample includes further DNA sequences coding for the same CDR3. This chain links TRBV19 with TRBJ1-2; tentatively, D is TRBD1 (6 bases). Germline V lookup: CDR1 LNHDA, CDR2 SQIVND (reference sequence). Deletions cut 3 bases from V and 4 bases from J, with 9 bases between. The CDR3 spans 13 residues. In DNA, the CDR3 is TGTGCCAGTAGTATGCGACAGGTCTATGGCTACACCTTC. Translation: CASSMRQVYGYTF.

The V gene is TRBV28, the J gene TRBJ1-2; 11 nucleotides align to TRBD1. Looked up from germline, CDR1 is MDHEN and CDR2 is SYDVKM. CDR3 size: 15 residues. The ends lost 5 bases at V and 3 bases at J; junction bases unmatched: 5. As DNA, the CDR3 is TGTGCCAGCAGTCCTTGGACAGGGGGCGACTATGGCTACACCTTC. It specifies CASSPWTGGDYGYTF.

V gene TRBV30 combines with J gene TRBJ2-1, with a possible D match to TRBD2 (5 bases). CDR3 length equals 13 residues. Trimming pared 2 bases from V and 8 bases from J, leaving 13 bases between. CDR1 is GTSNPN, CDR2 SVGIG, per germline (reference sequence). The CDR3 region is CAWSKGVRDEQFF. The CDR3 DNA follows: TGTGCCTGGAGTAAGGGAGTAAGGGATGAGCAGTTCTTC.

V gene TRBV6-5 combines with J gene TRBJ2-7; maybe TRBD1 (5 bases). V was cut by 0 bases and J by 0 bases, with 12 bases left in between. Germline CDR1 reads MNHEY; CDR2 reads SVGAGI. This CDR3 has 16 amino acids. As DNA, the CDR3 is TGTGCCAGCAGTTACTCGACAGAATTTAGCTCCTACGAGCAGTACTTC. Its protein is CASSYSTEFSSYEQYF.